This T cell receptor beta chain derives from a study of beta chain features in type 1 diabetes. Broader study findings: People with Type 1 diabetes carried modestly yet significantly shorter TCRB CDR3s in all four CD4+ subsets.

The table lists this clone with a few counts. As yet, its antigen is unknown. Isolated RNA was reverse transcribed in full, so expressed TCRB transcripts were sequenced. Using immunoSEQ multiplex PCR, the repertoire was profiled, and TCRdb retains in-frame clones only, with some absent. The data show around 180,000 clones, with less than 10% seen just once and roughly 0.5% held by the top ten. CD45RO/CCR7/CD25/CD127/CD95/CD27 sorting isolated CD4+ naive, central memory, regulatory and stem cell-like memory cells. The sequence was obtained from a man younger than 35 with type 1 diabetes. Sequenced: central memory CD4+ T cells from blood.

Here the CDR3 reads CASSMSGGSHEQYF. The CDR3 nucleotides are TGCGCCAGCAGCATGAGCGGGGGTAGCCACGAGCAGTACTTC. This sequence joins TRBV5-1 and TRBJ2-7, with 8 bases identical to TRBD2. Germline V lookup: CDR1 SGHRS, CDR2 YFSETQ. V was clipped by 4 bases and J by 5 bases; unmatched bases: 8. The CDR3 spans 14 residues.